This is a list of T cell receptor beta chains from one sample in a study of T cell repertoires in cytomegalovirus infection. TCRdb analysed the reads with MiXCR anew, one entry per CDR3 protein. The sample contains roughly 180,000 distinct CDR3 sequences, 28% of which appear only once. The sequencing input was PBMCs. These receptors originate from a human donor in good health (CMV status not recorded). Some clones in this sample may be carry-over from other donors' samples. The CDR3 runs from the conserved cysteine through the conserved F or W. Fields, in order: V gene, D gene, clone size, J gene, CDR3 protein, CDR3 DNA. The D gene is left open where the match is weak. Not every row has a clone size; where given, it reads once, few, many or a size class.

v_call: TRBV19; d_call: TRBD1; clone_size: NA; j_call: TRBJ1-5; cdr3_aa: CASSIRRQGAVRDQPQHF; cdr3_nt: TGTGCCAGTAGTATACGACGGCAGGGGGCCGTGAGGGATCAGCCCCAGCATTTT
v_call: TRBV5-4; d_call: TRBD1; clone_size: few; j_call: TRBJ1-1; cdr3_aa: CASSFPGTGNTEAFF; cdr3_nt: TGTGCCAGCAGCTTTCCCGGGACAGGGAACACTGAAGCTTTCTTT
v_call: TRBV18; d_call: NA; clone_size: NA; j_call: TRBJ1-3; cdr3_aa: CASSPPVRRVEFGNTIYF; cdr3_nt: TGTGCCAGCTCACCACCGGTTCGCCGGGTCGAATTCGGAAACACCATATATTTT
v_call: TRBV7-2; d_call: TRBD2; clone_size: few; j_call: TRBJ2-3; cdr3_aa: CASSLSGGATDTQYF; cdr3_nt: TGTGCCAGCAGCTTATCGGGGGGGGCGACAGATACGCAGTATTTT
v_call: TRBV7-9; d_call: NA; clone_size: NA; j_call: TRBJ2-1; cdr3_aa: CASSLNAGTKFF; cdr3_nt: TGTGCCAGCAGCCTCAATGCCGGGACAAAATTCTTC
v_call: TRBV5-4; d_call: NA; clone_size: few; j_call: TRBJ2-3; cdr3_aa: CASSLPPGRGQGDTQYF; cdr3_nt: TGTGCCAGCAGCTTGCCTCCGGGGCGGGGTCAGGGAGATACGCAGTATTTT
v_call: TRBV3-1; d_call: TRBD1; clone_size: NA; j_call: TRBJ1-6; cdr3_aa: CASSQDRDSNLHF; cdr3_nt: TGTGCCAGCAGCCAAGATCGGGACAGCAATCTCCACTTT
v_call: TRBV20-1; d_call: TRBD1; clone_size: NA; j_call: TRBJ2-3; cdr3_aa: CSAVRPTGKATDTQYF; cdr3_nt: TGCAGTGCTGTCCGGCCGACAGGGAAGGCCACAGATACGCAGTATTTT
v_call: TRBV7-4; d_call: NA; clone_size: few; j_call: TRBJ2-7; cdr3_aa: CASSRGNYEQYF; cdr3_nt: TGTGCCAGCAGCCGTGGGAACTACGAGCAGTACTTC
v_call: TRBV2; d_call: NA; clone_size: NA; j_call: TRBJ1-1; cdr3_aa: CASSLRAGGTEAFF; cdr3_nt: TGTGCCAGCAGTCTGAGGGCTGGGGGAACTGAAGCTTTCTTT
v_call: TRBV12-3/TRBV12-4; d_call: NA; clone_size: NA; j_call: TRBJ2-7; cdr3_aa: CASRPRGGDISYEQYF; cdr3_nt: TGTGCCAGCAGACCCCGGGGTGGGGACATTTCCTACGAGCAGTACTTC
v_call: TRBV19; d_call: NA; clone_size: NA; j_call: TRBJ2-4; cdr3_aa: CASSIPGPGDIQYF; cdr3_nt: TGTGCCAGTAGTATACCGGGGCCCGGGGACATTCAGTACTTC
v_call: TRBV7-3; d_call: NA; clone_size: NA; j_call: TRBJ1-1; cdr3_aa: CASSSGALNTEAFF; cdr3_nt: TGTGCCAGCAGCTCGGGGGCCCTGAACACTGAAGCTTTCTTT
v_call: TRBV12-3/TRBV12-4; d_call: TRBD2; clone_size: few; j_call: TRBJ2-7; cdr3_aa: CASSLSGTSGGLAYEQYF; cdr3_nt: TGTGCCAGCAGCCTAAGCGGGACTAGCGGGGGCCTAGCCTACGAGCAGTACTTC
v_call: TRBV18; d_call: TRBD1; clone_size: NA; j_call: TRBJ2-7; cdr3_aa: CASSPRGQGNYEQYF; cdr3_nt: TGTGCCAGCTCACCTAGGGGACAGGGTAACTACGAGCAGTACTTC
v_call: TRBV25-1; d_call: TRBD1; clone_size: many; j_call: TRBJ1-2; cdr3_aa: CASGAGTASNGYTF; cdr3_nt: TGTGCCAGCGGCGCCGGGACAGCCAGTAATGGCTACACCTTC
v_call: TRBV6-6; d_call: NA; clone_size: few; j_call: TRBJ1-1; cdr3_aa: CASSSAQGTEAFF; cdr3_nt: TGTGCCAGCAGCTCCGCCCAGGGCACTGAAGCTTTCTTT
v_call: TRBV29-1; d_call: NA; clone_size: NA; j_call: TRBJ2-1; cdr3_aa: CSVELESYNEQFF; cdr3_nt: TGCAGCGTTGAATTAGAAAGCTACAATGAGCAGTTCTTC
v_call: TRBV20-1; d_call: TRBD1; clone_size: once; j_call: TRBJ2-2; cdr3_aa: CSASDRGPGELFF; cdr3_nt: TGCAGTGCTTCCGACAGGGGGCCGGGGGAGCTGTTTTTT
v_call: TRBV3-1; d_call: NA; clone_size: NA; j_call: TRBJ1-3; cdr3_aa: CASSQGLTGLTIYF; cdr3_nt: TGTGCCAGCAGCCAAGGGCTGACGGGACTCACCATATATTTT
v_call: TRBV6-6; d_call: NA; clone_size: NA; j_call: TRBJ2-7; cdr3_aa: CASGVTYEQYF; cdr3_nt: TGTGCCAGCGGCGTTACCTACGAGCAGTACTTC
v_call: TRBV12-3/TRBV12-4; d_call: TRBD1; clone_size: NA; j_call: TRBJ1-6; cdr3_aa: CASSQGGAELNSPLHF; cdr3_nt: TGTGCCAGCAGCCAGGGGGGAGCAGAATTAAATTCACCCCTCCACTTT
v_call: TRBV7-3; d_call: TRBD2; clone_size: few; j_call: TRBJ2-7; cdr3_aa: CASSLLTSSEQYF; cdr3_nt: TGTGCCAGCAGCCTACTGACTAGCAGCGAGCAGTACTTC
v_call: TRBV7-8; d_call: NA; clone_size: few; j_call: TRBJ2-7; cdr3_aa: CASSLAGRFYEQYF; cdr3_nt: TGTGCCAGCAGCTTAGCTGGACGGTTCTACGAGCAGTACTTC
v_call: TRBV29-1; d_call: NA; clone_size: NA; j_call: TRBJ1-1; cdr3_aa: CSAIRIRDYTEAFF; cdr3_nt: TGCAGCGCCATCCGTATCAGGGATTATACTGAAGCTTTCTTT
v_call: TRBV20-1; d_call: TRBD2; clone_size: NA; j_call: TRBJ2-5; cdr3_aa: CSAHPQRGGQETQYF; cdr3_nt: TGCAGTGCCCATCCCCAGCGGGGGGGCCAAGAGACCCAGTACTTC
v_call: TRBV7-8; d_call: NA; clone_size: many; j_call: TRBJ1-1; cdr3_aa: CASSSAREGGEAFF; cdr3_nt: TGTGCCAGCAGCTCAGCGAGGGAGGGGGGAGAAGCTTTCTTT
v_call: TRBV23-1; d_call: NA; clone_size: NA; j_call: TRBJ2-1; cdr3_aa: CASSRDLSNEQFF; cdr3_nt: TGCGCCAGCAGTCGGGACTTAAGCAATGAGCAGTTCTTC
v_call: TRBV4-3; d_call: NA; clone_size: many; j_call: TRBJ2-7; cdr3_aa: CASSRVMGEQYF; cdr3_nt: TGCGCCAGCAGCCGAGTCATGGGCGAGCAGTACTTC
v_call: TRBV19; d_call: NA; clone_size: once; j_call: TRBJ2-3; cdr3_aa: CASSVTGNGMDTQYF; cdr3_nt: TGTGCCAGTAGTGTCACAGGGAACGGCATGGATACGCAGTATTTT
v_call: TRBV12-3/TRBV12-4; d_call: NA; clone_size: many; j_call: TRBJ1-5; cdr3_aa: CASSAGSNQPQHF; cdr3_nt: TGTGCCAGCAGTGCCGGGAGCAATCAGCCCCAGCATTTT
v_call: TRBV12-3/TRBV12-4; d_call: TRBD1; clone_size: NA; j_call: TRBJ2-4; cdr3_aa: CASSLQTGTGVIQYF; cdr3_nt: TGTGCCAGCAGTCTCCAAACCGGGACAGGGGTCATTCAGTACTTC
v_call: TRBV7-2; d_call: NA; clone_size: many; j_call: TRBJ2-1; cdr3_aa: CASSLGGSNEQFF; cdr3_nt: TGTGCCAGCAGCTTAGGAGGGAGCAATGAGCAGTTCTTC
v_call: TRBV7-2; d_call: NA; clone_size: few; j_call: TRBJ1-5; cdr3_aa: CASSLADSYSNQPQHF; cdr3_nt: TGTGCCAGCAGCTTAGCGGACAGCTATAGCAATCAGCCCCAGCATTTT
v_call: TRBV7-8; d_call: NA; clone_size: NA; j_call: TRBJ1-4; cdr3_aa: CASSFDGTANEKLFF; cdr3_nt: TGTGCCAGCAGCTTTGACGGGACCGCTAATGAAAAACTGTTTTTT
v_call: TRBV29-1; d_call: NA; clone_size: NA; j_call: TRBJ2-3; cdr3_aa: CSVAGFGDTSTDTQYF; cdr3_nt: TGCAGCGTTGCGGGCTTTGGAGACACTAGCACAGATACGCAGTATTTT
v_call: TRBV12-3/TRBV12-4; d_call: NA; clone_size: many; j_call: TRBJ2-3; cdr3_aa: CASSLAMVTSSTDTQYF; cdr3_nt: TGTGCCAGCAGTTTAGCGATGGTAACTAGCAGCACAGATACGCAGTATTTT
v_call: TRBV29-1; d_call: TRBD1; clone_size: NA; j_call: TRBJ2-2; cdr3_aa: CSVECGTGQGALEDTGELFF; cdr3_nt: TGCAGCGTTGAATGCGGGACGGGACAGGGGGCATTAGAGGACACCGGGGAGCTGTTTTTT
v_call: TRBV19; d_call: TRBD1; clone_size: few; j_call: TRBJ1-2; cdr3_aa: CASSILDREGYTF; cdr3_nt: TGTGCCAGTAGTATCCTCGACAGGGAAGGCTACACCTTC
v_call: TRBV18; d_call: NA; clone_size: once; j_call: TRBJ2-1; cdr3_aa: CASSPARGYNEQFF; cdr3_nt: TGTGCCAGCTCACCGGCCCGGGGGTACAATGAGCAGTTCTTC
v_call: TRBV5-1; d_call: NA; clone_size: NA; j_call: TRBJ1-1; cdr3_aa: CASSFRANTEAFF; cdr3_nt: TGCGCCAGCAGCTTCCGCGCCAACACTGAAGCTTTCTTT
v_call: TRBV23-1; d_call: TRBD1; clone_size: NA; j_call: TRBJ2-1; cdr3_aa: CASSRDRGREYNEQFF; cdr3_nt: TGCGCCAGCAGCCGGGACAGGGGTAGAGAGTACAATGAGCAGTTCTTC
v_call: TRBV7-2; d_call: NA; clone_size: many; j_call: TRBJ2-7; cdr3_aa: CASSRYYEQYF; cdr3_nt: TGTGCCAGCAGCCGTTACTACGAGCAGTACTTC
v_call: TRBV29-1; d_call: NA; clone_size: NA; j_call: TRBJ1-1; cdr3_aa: CSVVRHLNTEAFF; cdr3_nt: TGCAGCGTTGTCCGACACCTGAACACTGAAGCTTTCTTT
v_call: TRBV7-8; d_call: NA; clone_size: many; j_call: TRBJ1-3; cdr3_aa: CASSFEPGNTIYF; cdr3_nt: TGTGCCAGCAGCTTCGAACCGGGAAACACCATATATTTT
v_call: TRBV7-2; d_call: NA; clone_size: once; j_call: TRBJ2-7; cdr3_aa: CGSSLGTGASYEQYF; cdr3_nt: TGTGGCAGCAGCTTAGGGACCGGGGCCTCCTACGAGCAGTACTTC
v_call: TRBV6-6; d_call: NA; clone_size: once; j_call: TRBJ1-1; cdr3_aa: CASSYSIDDTEAFF; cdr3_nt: TGTGCCAGCAGTTACTCCATCGACGACACTGAAGCTTTCTTT
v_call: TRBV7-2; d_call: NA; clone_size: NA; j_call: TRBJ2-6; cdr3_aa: CASSLGMGRSFGGANVLTF; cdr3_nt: TGTGCCAGCAGCTTAGGCATGGGCAGGAGCTTCGGGGGGGCCAACGTCCTGACTTTC
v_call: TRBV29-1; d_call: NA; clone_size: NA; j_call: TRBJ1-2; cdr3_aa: CSANLFTGKANYGYTF; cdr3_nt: TGCAGCGCCAACCTCTTTACAGGGAAGGCCAACTATGGCTACACCTTC
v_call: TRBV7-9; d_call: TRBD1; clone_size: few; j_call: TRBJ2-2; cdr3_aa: CASSLVRTGPHINTGELFF; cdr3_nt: TGTGCCAGCAGCTTGGTTCGGACAGGTCCTCATATTAACACCGGGGAGCTGTTTTTT
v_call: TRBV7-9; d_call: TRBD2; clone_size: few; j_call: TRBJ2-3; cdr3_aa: CASSGTSGEPTDTQYF; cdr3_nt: TGTGCCAGCAGCGGGACTAGCGGGGAGCCCACAGATACGCAGTATTTT
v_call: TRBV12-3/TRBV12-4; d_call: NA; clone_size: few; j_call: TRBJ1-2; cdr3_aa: CASSLKSNYGYTF; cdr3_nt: TGTGCCAGCAGTTTAAAAAGTAACTATGGCTACACCTTC
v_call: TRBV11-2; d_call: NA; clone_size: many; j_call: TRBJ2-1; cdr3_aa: CASSLNPDSSYNEQFF; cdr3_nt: TGTGCCAGCAGCTTAAACCCCGACAGCTCCTACAATGAGCAGTTCTTC
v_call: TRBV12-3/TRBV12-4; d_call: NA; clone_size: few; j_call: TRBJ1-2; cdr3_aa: CASSFGGLGYTF; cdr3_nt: TGTGCCAGCAGTTTTGGGGGATTGGGCTACACCTTC
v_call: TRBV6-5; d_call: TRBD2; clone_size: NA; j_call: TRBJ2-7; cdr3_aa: CASSYLTRGGSYEQYF; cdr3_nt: TGTGCCAGCAGTTACTTGACGCGGGGGGGCTCATACGAGCAGTACTTC
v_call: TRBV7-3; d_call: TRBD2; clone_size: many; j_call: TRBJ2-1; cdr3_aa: CASSLMAGGPPGFF; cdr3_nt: TGTGCCAGCAGCTTGATGGCGGGGGGTCCTCCCGGGTTCTTC
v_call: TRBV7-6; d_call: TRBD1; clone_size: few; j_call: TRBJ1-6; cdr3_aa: CASSSTGGSFHF; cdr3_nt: TGTGCCAGCAGCTCGACAGGGGGTTCGTTCCACTTT
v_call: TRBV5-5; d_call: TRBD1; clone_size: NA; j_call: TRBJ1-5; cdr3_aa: CASSPAPTGGSNQPQHF; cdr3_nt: TGTGCCAGCAGCCCAGCCCCGACAGGGGGGAGCAATCAGCCCCAGCATTTT
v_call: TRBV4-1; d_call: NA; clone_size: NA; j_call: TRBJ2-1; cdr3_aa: CASSSDYSDVNEQFF; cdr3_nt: TGCGCCAGCAGCTCTGACTATTCTGATGTGAATGAGCAGTTCTTC